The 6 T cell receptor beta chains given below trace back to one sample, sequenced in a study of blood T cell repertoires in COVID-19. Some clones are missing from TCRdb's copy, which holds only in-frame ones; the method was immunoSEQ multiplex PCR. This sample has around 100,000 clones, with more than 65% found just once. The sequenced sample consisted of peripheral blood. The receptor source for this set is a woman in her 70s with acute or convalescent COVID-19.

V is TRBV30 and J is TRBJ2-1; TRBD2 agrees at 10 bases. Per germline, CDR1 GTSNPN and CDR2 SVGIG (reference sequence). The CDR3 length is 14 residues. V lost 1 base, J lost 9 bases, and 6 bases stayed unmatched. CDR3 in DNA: TGTGCCTGGAGTGGGAATAGCGGGGGGACTGAGCAGTTCTTC. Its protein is CAWSGNSGGTEQFF. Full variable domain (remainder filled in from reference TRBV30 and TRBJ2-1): SQTIHQWPATLVQPVGSPLSLECTVEGTSNPNLYWYRQAAGRGLQLLFYSVGIGQISSEVPQNLSASRPQDRQFILSSKKLLLSDSGFYLCAWSGNSGGTEQFFGPGTRLTVL.

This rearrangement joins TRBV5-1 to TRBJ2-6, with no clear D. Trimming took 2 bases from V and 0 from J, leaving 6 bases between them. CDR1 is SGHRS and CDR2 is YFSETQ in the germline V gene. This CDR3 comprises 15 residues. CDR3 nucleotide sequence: TGCGCCAGCAGCTTTTTCCTCTCTGGGGCCAACGTCCTGACTTTC. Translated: CASSFFLSGANVLTF. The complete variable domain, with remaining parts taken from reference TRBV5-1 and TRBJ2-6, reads KAGVTQTPRYLIKTRGQQVTLSCSPISGHRSVSWYQQTPGQGLQFLFEYFSETQRNKGNFPGRFSGRQFSNSRSEMNVSTLELGDSALYLCASSFFLSGANVLTFGAGSRLTVL.

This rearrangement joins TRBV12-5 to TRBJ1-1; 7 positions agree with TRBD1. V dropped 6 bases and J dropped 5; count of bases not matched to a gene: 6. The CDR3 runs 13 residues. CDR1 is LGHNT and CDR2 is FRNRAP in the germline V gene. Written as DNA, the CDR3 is TGTGCTAGTGGACAATCAGGGGGTACTGAAGCTTTCTTT. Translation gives CASGQSGGTEAFF.

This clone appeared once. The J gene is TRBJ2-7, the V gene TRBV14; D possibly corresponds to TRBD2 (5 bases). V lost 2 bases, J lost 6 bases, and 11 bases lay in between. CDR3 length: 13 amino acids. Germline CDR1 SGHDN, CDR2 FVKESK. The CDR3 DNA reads TGTGCCAGCAGCCAACTTACTAGGAGCGAGCAGTACGTC. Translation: CASSQLTRSEQYV.

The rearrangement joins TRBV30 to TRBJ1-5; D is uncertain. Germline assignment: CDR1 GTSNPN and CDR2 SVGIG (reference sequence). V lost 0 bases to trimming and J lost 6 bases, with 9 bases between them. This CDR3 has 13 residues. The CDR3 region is CAWSVAGIQPQHF. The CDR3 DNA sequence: TGTGCCTGGAGTGTAGCGGGTATTCAGCCCCAGCATTTT.

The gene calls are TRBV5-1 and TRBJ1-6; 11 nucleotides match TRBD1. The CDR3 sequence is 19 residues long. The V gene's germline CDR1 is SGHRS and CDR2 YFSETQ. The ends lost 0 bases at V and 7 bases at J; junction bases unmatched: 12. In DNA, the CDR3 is TGCGCCAGCAGCTTGGAGGTAGTGGGACAGGGGGGCGCAAATTCACCCCTCCACTTT. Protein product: CASSLEVVGQGGANSPLHF.